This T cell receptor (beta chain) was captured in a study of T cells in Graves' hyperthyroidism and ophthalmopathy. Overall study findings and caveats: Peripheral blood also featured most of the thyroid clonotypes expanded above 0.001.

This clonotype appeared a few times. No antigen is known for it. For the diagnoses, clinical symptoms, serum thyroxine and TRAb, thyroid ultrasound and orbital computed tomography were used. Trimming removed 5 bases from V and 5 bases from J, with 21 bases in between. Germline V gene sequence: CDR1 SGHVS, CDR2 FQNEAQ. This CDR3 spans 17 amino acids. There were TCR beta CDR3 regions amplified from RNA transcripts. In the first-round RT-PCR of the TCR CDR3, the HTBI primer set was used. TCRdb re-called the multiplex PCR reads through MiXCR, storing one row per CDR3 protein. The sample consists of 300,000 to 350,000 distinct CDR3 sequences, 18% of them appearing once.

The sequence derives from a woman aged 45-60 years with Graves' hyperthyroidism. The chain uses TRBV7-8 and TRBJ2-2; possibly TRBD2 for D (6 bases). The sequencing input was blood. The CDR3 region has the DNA TGTGCCAGCAGCATACACTACGGGACGGCGGGGACCGGGGAGCTGTTTTTT. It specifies CASSIHYGTAGTGELFF.